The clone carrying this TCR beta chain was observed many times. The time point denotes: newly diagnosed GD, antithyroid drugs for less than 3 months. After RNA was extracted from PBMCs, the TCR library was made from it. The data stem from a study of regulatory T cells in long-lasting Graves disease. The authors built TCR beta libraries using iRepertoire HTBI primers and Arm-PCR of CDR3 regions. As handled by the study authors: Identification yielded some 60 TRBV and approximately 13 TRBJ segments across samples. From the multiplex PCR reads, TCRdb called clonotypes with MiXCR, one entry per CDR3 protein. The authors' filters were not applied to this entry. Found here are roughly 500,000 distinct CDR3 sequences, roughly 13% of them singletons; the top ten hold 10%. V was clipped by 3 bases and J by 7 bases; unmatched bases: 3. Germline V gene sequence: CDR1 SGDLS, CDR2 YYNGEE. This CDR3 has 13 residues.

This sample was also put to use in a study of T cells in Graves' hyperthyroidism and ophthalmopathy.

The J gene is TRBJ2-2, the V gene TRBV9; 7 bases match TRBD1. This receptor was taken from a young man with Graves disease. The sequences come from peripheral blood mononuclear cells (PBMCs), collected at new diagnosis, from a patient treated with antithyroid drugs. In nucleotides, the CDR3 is TGTGCCAGCAGCGAAACAGGGGTCGGGGAGCTGTTTTTT. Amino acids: CASSETGVGELFF.